What follows are 22 T cell receptor beta chains derived from one specimen sequenced in a study of tissue T cells after allogeneic stem cell transplantation. Sequencing used immunoSEQ multiplex PCR; TCRdb keeps in-frame clones, though not all of them. The profile shows roughly 20,000 clones, approximately 69% of them singletons. Material: blood. The receptors were sampled from a female BALB/c mouse in good health. The strain bears MHC haplotype H2-d.

On this clone itself: Gene names denote mouse genes. The read ends 1 residue early relative to the CDR3; the germline J gene fills the gap. The chain employs TRBV2 and TRBJ1-6; 10 bases match TRBD1. TRBJ1-6 is flagged as an ORF with uncertain function. CDR3 length: 16 amino acids. Trimming took 3 bases from V and 3 from J; bases not matched to a gene: 2. Per the germline V gene, CDR1 is LGHNA and CDR2 is YSYQKL. CDR3 sequence reads: CASSHRDRGYNSPLYF. The part of the CDR3 DNA that was read is TGTGCCAGCAGCCACCGGGACAGGGGCTATAATTCGCCCCTCTAC.

Comments on this clone: The genes and germline here are from mouse. The read falls 1 residue short of the CDR3 end, and the missing part is taken from the germline J gene. The gene calls are TRBV29 and TRBJ2-2; D call uncertain. Germline CDR1 reads MSHET; CDR2 reads SYDVDS. This CDR3 region has 13 residues. V was shortened by 2 bases and J by 7 bases, with 8 bases between the two germline ends. CDR3 DNA (partial): TGTGCTAGCAGTTTACGGGGTAACGGGCAGCTCTAC. It yields the protein CASSLRGNGQLY. The whole CDR3 region reads CASSLRGNGQLYF.

This clone showed up just a few times. Gene names and germline refer to mouse. The read stops 1 residue short of the end of the CDR3; the missing end is completed from the germline J gene. The chain uses TRBV4 and TRBJ1-3; D unresolved. The V gene's germline CDR1 is LGHDT and CDR2 YNNKQL (reference sequence). This CDR3 contains 12 residues. The V end was cut by 8 bases, the J end by 0 bases, with 5 bases between. CDR3 DNA (partial): TGTGCCAGCGCGGTTTCTGGAAATACGCTCTAT. Protein sequence: CASAVSGNTLY. The entire CDR3 sequence reads CASAVSGNTLYF.

Concerning this clone: These gene names are mouse names. The read terminates 1 residue before the CDR3 end, so the remaining end is supplied by the germline J gene. V is TRBV29 and J is TRBJ1-1; D remains unclear. The germline V gene encodes CDR1 MSHET and CDR2 SYDVDS. V lost 1 base and J 0 bases, leaving 6 bases between the germline ends. This CDR3 has 14 amino acids. CDR3 region: CASSLWKANTEVFF. The part of the CDR3 DNA that was read is TGTGCTAGCAGTTTATGGAAAGCAAACACAGAAGTCTTC.

A word on this clone: Gene and germline names: mouse. The CDR3 goes on 1 residue after the read ends, and that part is filled in from the germline J gene. The J gene is TRBJ2-5, the V gene TRBV20, with 10 bases lining up with TRBD1. From germline, CDR1 is GFQATS and CDR2 STVNSAI. The V gene end was trimmed by 3 bases and the J gene end by 9 bases; junction bases not matched to a gene: 9. The CDR3 has 14 residues. CDR3 sequence: CGASPLRQGATQYF. The CDR3 bases that were read are TGTGGTGCTAGCCCCCTCCGACAGGGGGCTACCCAGTAC.

Of note for this clone: The gene names here belong to mouse. Coverage ceases 1 residue before the CDR3 finishes, and the germline J gene fills in the end. The gene calls are TRBV14 and TRBJ2-5; no clear D. The germline V and J ends were trimmed by 2 bases and 0 bases, with 7 bases remaining between them. CDR3 size: 14 residues. CDR1 and CDR2 from the germline V gene are SGHDT and FRDEAV. CDR3 bases read: TGTGCCAGCAGTTTTACAGACAACCAAGACACCCAGTAC. Translating it yields CASSFTDNQDTQY. The complete CDR3 protein is CASSFTDNQDTQYF.

Comment on this clone: The genes and germline here are from mouse. The DNA ends 1 residue before the CDR3 does, and the rest of the CDR3 is filled in from the germline J gene. The genes are TRBV31 and TRBJ1-2; the D is unclear. Trimming removed 3 bases from V and 0 bases from J, with 11 bases in between. The germline gives CDR1 GKSSPN, CDR2 SITVG. The CDR3 has 14 residues. CDR3 DNA (partial): TGTGCCTGGAGACCACAGATTTCAAACTCCGACTACACC. Translation: CAWRPQISNSDYT. The CDR3 in its entirety is CAWRPQISNSDYTF.

As to this clone: Each gene name is a mouse one. The sequence runs out 1 residue before the end of the CDR3; the remainder is reconstructed from the germline J gene. The chain couples TRBV24 to TRBJ2-5; the D gene is possibly TRBD1 (6 bases). The CDR3 covers 13 residues. Trimming took 6 bases from V and 6 from J, leaving 13 bases between them. The germline V gene encodes CDR1 KGHTA and CDR2 FRNEEI. The CDR3 bases that were read are TGTGCCAGCAGCCACAGGGTTAGGGACACCCAGTAC. This codes for CASSHRVRDTQY. From start to end, the CDR3 is CASSHRVRDTQYF.

About this clone itself: Gene names and germline match the mouse. Read sequence stops 1 residue before the CDR3 end, and the germline J gene provides the missing end. This chain connects TRBV13-2 to TRBJ2-7, with 9 bases that match TRBD2. CDR1 and CDR2 (germline): NNHNN, SYGAGS (reference sequence). This CDR3 spans 14 amino acids. Germline trimming cut 3 bases from V and 4 bases from J; bases unmatched to any gene: 5. The CDR3 spells CASGGTGGMYEQYF. The CDR3 bases that were read are TGTGCCAGCGGTGGCACTGGGGGGATGTATGAACAGTAC.

A note on this clone: Gene names and germline refer to mouse. The read ends 1 residue shy of where the CDR3 ends; the end is completed using the germline J gene. The V call is TRBV1, the J call TRBJ2-5; TRBD1 agrees at 10 bases. From germline, CDR1 is NSQYPW and CDR2 LRSPGD (reference sequence). The length of the CDR3 is 14 residues. Trimming removed 5 bases from V and 4 bases from J; junction bases left unmatched: 3. The CDR3 loop reads CTCSPGQGKDTQYF. Partial CDR3 DNA: TGCACCTGCAGTCCGGGACAGGGGAAAGACACCCAGTAC.

This clone was seen a few times. Gene names denote mouse genes. The read halts 1 residue ahead of the CDR3 end, with the missing end drawn from the germline J gene. The V and J genes are TRBV2 and TRBJ1-3, with D possibly being TRBD1 (5 bases). Germline V gene lookup returns CDR1 LGHNA and CDR2 YSYQKL. V lost 1 base, J lost 2 bases, and 6 bases lay in between. CDR3 length: 14 residues. The sequenced CDR3 bases are TGTGCCAGCAGCCAAGTGGGGGCTGGAAATACGCTCTAT. Protein sequence: CASSQVGAGNTLY. In full, the CDR3 is CASSQVGAGNTLYF.

On this clone: Any gene name here is a mouse gene name. The CDR3 extends 1 residue past the end of the read, so its final part is completed from the germline J gene. The rearrangement links TRBV13-2 to TRBJ1-1, with 8 nucleotides matching TRBD1. This CDR3 is built from 14 residues. Trimming at V came to 3 bases and at J to 1 base, leaving 2 bases not matched to a gene. CDR1 NNHNN and CDR2 SYGAGS come from the germline V gene (reference sequence). The chain's CDR3 is CASGGGQGNTEVFF. The CDR3 bases that were read are TGTGCCAGCGGTGGCGGACAGGGGAACACAGAAGTCTTC.

To note about this clone: These gene names are mouse names. From the germline J gene comes the end of the CDR3, since the read stops 1 residue before it. The chain joins TRBV16 to TRBJ2-5, with 9 bases that match TRBD2. The trim removed 1 base at V and 1 base at J, leaving 0 bases unmatched. The CDR3 contains 15 residues. CDR1 is SGHSA and CDR2 is FRNQAP in the germline V gene. CDR3 protein: CASSLAGGDQDTQYF. The CDR3 DNA, read in part, is TGTGCAAGCAGCTTAGCTGGGGGGGACCAAGACACCCAGTAC.

In its sample, this clone was seen a few times. Mouse germline and gene names are used. The read halts 1 residue ahead of the CDR3 end, with the missing end drawn from the germline J gene. The chain has TRBV1 and TRBJ2-7; 12 nucleotides match TRBD2. The CDR3 is 14 residues long. Per germline, CDR1 NSQYPW and CDR2 LRSPGD (reference sequence). V was pared by 4 bases and J by 4 bases, with 2 bases of the junction left unmatched. The CDR3 reads CTCSGGLGGYEQYF. The sequenced CDR3 bases are TGCACCTGCAGTGGGGGACTGGGGGGTTATGAACAGTAC.

Note on this clone: Gene and germline names: mouse. The CDR3 region is CASSDMGAAETLYF. The sequenced part of the CDR3 DNA is TGTGCCAGCAGTGATATGGGGGCTGCAGAAACGCTGTAT. The chain is built from TRBV13-3 and TRBJ2-3, with D tentatively TRBD1 or TRBD2 (6 bases each). Read coverage stops 1 residue before the CDR3 terminus; the germline J gene supplies the remainder. In germline, CDR1 is NNHDY, CDR2 SYVADS. The CDR3 contains 14 residues. V dropped 1 base and J dropped 2 bases, with 8 bases sitting between them.

As regards this clone: Gene names and germline match the mouse. The DNA ends 1 residue before the CDR3 does, and the rest of the CDR3 is filled in from the germline J gene. This chain uses TRBV13-1 with TRBJ1-1, with D possibly TRBD1 on 5 matching bases. CDR3 size: 14 residues. V was clipped by 0 bases and J by 0 bases, with 6 bases between them. Germline CDR1 is NSHNY and CDR2 is SYGAGN. The CDR3 protein is CASSDGGTNTEVFF. CDR3 DNA, as far as it was read: TGTGCCAGCAGTGATGGGGGGACAAACACAGAAGTCTTC.

Details on this clone: Gene names are mouse gene names. With the read ending 1 residue before the CDR3 end, the germline J gene is used to fill in that end. The chain joins TRBV5 to TRBJ1-4; tentatively, D is TRBD1 (6 bases). Germline V CDR1 and CDR2: LGHNA, YNLKQL (reference sequence). With 4 bases removed from V and 4 bases from J, the gap between germline ends came to 10 bases. CDR3 length: 14 amino acids. CDR3 bases read: TGTGCCAGCAGCCGCGGGACATACAACGAAAGATTATTT. Amino acid sequence: CASSRGTYNERLF. The complete CDR3 reads CASSRGTYNERLFF.

For this clone: Genes and germline come from the mouse. From the germline J gene comes the end of the CDR3, since the read stops 1 residue before it. The chain is built from TRBV3 and TRBJ2-3; possibly TRBD2 for D (6 bases). Trimming took off 5 bases at V and 0 bases at J, with 15 bases between the two ends. The CDR3 is 16 amino acids. CDR1 and CDR2 from the germline V gene are SNHLY and FYNGKV (reference sequence). CDR3 protein: CASSTVGGTSAETLYF. The CDR3 DNA, read in part, is TGTGCCAGCAGCACAGTCGGGGGGACTAGTGCAGAAACGCTGTAT.

With respect to this clone: Genes and germline come from the mouse. The read comes to an end 1 residue before the CDR3 does, leaving the germline J gene to fill in the end. This chain links TRBV4 with TRBJ1-1; D perhaps matches TRBD1 (6 bases). Per germline, CDR1 LGHDT and CDR2 YNNKQL (reference sequence). V was clipped by 4 bases and J by 5 bases, with 8 bases between them. The CDR3 spans 12 residues. CDR3 DNA, as far as it was read: TGTGCCAGCAGCTCGGGACAAACAGAAGTCTTC. This codes for CASSSGQTEVF. The entire CDR3 protein is CASSSGQTEVFF.

Notes on this clone: Gene names follow the mouse nomenclature. The CDR3 goes on 1 residue after the read ends, and that part is filled in from the germline J gene. This specimen includes other DNA sequences encoding the same CDR3. J is TRBJ2-1 and V is TRBV29; D is unresolved. Germline V gene sequence: CDR1 MSHET, CDR2 SYDVDS. Trimming pared 1 base from V and 10 bases from J, leaving 5 bases between. The CDR3 extends over 11 amino acids. CDR3 bases read: TGTGCTAGCAGTTTATTTGGGGAGCAGTTC. Encoded protein: CASSLFGEQF. The CDR3 reads in full as CASSLFGEQFF.

In its sample, this clone was seen once. All gene names here are mouse names. The missing CDR3 end, 1 residue past where the read stops, is filled in from the germline J gene. The chain employs TRBV13-3 and TRBJ2-5, with 12 bases matching TRBD2. The V gene's germline CDR1 is NNHDY and CDR2 SYVADS. There are 14 residues in the CDR3. V dropped 5 bases and J dropped 3; count of bases not matched to a gene: 1. CDR3 amino acids: CASRGTGGQDTQYF. CDR3 DNA, as far as it was read: TGTGCCAGCAGAGGGACTGGGGGGCAAGACACCCAGTAC. Combining the CDR3 with reference TRBV13-3 and TRBJ2-5 gives the whole variable domain EAAVTQSPRSKVAVTGGKVTLSCHQTNNHDYMYWYRQDTGHGLRLIHYSYVADSTEKGDIPDGYKASRPSQENFSLILELASLSQTAVYFCASRGTGGQDTQYFGPGTRLLVL.

As for this clone: Each gene name is a mouse one. The read finishes 1 residue shy of the CDR3 end, and the germline J gene is used to complete it. The chain links TRBV13-3 to TRBJ2-5; 9 bases match TRBD1. This CDR3 contains 14 residues. In germline, CDR1 is NNHDY, CDR2 SYVADS. With V trimmed by 4 bases and J by 5 bases, 5 bases remained unmatched. CDR3 amino acids: CASSPGTGRDTQYF. The CDR3 bases that were read are TGTGCCAGCAGTCCCGGGACAGGGCGAGACACCCAGTAC.